The next 26 T cell receptor beta chains were all read from a single sample in a study of CD8 T cells in Susac syndrome. Reverse transcription used about 0.45 to 1 ug RNA and random hexamers. In TCRdb, the immunoSEQ multiplex PCR reads were re-called with MiXCR into one record per CDR3 protein. This repertoire shows 150,000 to 160,000 distinct CDR3 sequences, roughly 95% found once; its top ten account for 0.16%. The material sequenced was CD4+ T cells from PBMCs. The receptors stem from a human donor with Susac syndrome.

V is TRBV5-1 and J is TRBJ2-2, with 8 nucleotides matching TRBD1. J lost 7 bases, V lost 4 bases, and 9 bases had no gene match. The CDR3 spans 15 residues. CDR1 is SGHRS, CDR2 YFSETQ, per germline. Here the CDR3 reads CASSPGTGGFGELFF. The CDR3 coding sequence is TGCGCCAGCAGCCCCGGGACAGGTGGATTCGGGGAGCTGTTTTTT. The full variable domain, with the rest looked up from reference TRBV5-1 and TRBJ2-2, is KAGVTQTPRYLIKTRGQQVTLSCSPISGHRSVSWYQQTPGQGLQFLFEYFSETQRNKGNFPGRFSGRQFSNSRSEMNVSTLELGDSALYLCASSPGTGGFGELFFGEGSRLTVL.

The chain joins TRBV4-3 to TRBJ2-5; 9 nucleotides agree with TRBD2. Trimming took 4 bases from V and 5 from J; bases not matched to a gene: 8. The CDR3 length is 15 residues. Germline V lookup: CDR1 LGHNA, CDR2 YSLEER. CDR3 amino acids: CASSPSAGGRETQYF. In nucleotides, the CDR3 is TGCGCCAGCAGCCCCTCTGCGGGGGGGAGGGAGACCCAGTACTTC.

This chain uses TRBV12-3 or TRBV12-4 with TRBJ2-7; weak D call: TRBD1 (6 bases). The CDR3 consists of 14 residues. V gave up 6 bases and J gave up 4 bases, with 16 bases separating them. CDR3 coding DNA: TGTGCCAGCAGCTGGACAGCCTATAATTACGAGCAGTACTTC. It codes for CASSWTAYNYEQYF.

This clonotype was detected once. The V gene is TRBV6-6, the J gene TRBJ2-7; 9 nucleotides match TRBD1. The CDR3 has 13 residues. The junction had 3 bases not matched to a gene; V was cut back by 7 bases and J by 2 bases. Looked up from germline, CDR1 is MNHNY and CDR2 is SVGAGI (reference sequence). The CDR3 loop reads CASMGQGTYEQYF. The CDR3 DNA reads TGTGCCAGCATGGGACAGGGAACCTACGAGCAGTACTTC.

The chain joins TRBV4-2 to TRBJ2-7; 7 nucleotides line up with TRBD1. The CDR3 runs to 14 residues. Germline lookup yields CDR1 LGHNA and CDR2 YNFKEQ. The V gene end was trimmed by 5 bases and the J gene end by 5 bases; junction bases not matched to a gene: 9. The DNA for the CDR3 is TGTGCCAGCAGCAACTACAGGGGTATGGACGAGCAGTACTTC. This translates into CASSNYRGMDEQYF.

This rearrangement joins TRBV11-2 to TRBJ1-3; no clear D. V was pared by 0 bases and J by 4 bases, with 1 base between. Germline V gene data show CDR1 as SGHAT and CDR2 as FQNNGV. The CDR3 totals 12 residues. This CDR3 reads CASSLEGNTIYF. As DNA, the CDR3 is TGTGCCAGCAGCTTAGAGGGAAACACCATATATTTT.

The chain links TRBV3-1 to TRBJ2-5; D uncertain. There are 12 residues in the CDR3. Trimming stripped 0 bases from V and 11 bases from J, with 10 bases between. Germline assignment: CDR1 LGHDT and CDR2 YNNKEL (reference sequence). The CDR3 region is CASSQDRPYQYF. The CDR3 DNA follows: TGTGCCAGCAGCCAAGATCGCCCCTATCAGTACTTC.

This chain joins TRBV29-1 and TRBJ1-1, with D perhaps matching TRBD1 (6 bases). The CDR3 has 12 residues. The V and J ends lost 4 bases and 4 bases respectively, with 10 bases between them. The germline gives CDR1 SQVTM, CDR2 ANQGSEA. The DNA for the CDR3 is TGCAGCGTTGTGGGGGCAGTCACTGAAGCTTTCTTT. Protein sequence: CSVVGAVTEAFF.

The rearrangement joins TRBV20-1 to TRBJ2-7, with D perhaps TRBD1 (5 bases). CDR3 size: 16 residues. Germline assignment: CDR1 DFQATT and CDR2 SNEGSKA (reference sequence). Trimming shortened V by 0 bases and J by 2 bases, and 17 bases separated the two germline ends. The CDR3 DNA is TGCAGTGCTAGAGATCCCCTCGGCGACAGTCCCTACGAGCAGTACTTC. It is translated as CSARDPLGDSPYEQYF.

This chain links TRBV6-6 with TRBJ2-5, with TRBD2 as a possible D gene (5 bases). This CDR3 is 16 amino acids long. Trimming stripped 5 bases from V and 2 bases from J, with 18 bases between. Germline CDR1 MNHNY, CDR2 SVGAGI (reference sequence). CDR3 region: CASSNPRTGKQETQYF. The CDR3 region has the DNA TGTGCCAGCAGTAACCCCCGGACGGGAAAACAAGAGACCCAGTACTTC.

The CDR3 here is CASPQGRGTDTQYF. CDR3 DNA sequence: TGTGCCAGCCCCCAGGGTAGGGGCACAGATACGCAGTATTTT. The V call is TRBV6-4, the J call TRBJ2-3, with D maybe TRBD1 (5 bases). CDR1 MRHNA and CDR2 SNTAGT come from the germline V gene. This CDR3 has 14 amino acids. V lost 8 bases and J lost 1, with 13 bases in between.

V usage is TRBV7-9 and J usage is TRBJ2-2; the D is unclear. The CDR3 loop spans 15 amino acids. Germline V CDR1 and CDR2: SEHNR, FQNEAQ (reference sequence). Trimming stripped 1 base from V and 1 base from J, with 7 bases between. CDR3 sequence reads: CASSLGRWNTGELFF. The CDR3 DNA reads as TGTGCCAGCAGCTTAGGACGGTGGAACACCGGGGAGCTGTTTTTT.

This chain connects TRBV15 to TRBJ2-3, with D possibly matching TRBD1 (6 bases). The CDR3 has 17 residues. Per germline, CDR1 LNHNV and CDR2 YYDKDF (reference sequence). V was pared by 0 bases and J by 1 base, with 14 bases between. The CDR3 DNA sequence: TGTGCCACCAGCAGAGATCCCGGGACATACCGCACAGATACGCAGTATTTT. Its protein is CATSRDPGTYRTDTQYF.

The chain links TRBV20-1 to TRBJ1-2, with a tentative D call TRBD1 (6 bases). Germline CDR1 and CDR2: DFQATT and SNEGSKA (reference sequence). Trimming pared 2 bases from V and 2 bases from J, leaving 9 bases between. There are 13 residues in the CDR3. The CDR3 bases are TGCAGTGCTAGAATTGACAGGAACTATGGCTACACCTTC. Its translation is CSARIDRNYGYTF.

This chain uses TRBV18 with TRBJ1-2; D is perhaps TRBD1 (5 bases). CDR3 length: 14 amino acids. V shed 3 bases and J shed 1 base, with 9 bases lying between them. Germline V gives CDR1 KGHSH, CDR2 LQKENI. Here the CDR3 reads CASSPTEFNYGYTF. The CDR3 DNA reads as TGTGCCAGCTCACCGACAGAATTTAACTATGGCTACACCTTC.

The V call is TRBV19, the J call TRBJ2-3; TRBD1 is a possible D gene (6 bases). Germline assignment: CDR1 LNHDA and CDR2 SQIVND (reference sequence). V was cut by 3 bases and J by 2 bases, with 12 bases left in between. The CDR3 totals 15 residues. The CDR3 loop is CASSILGQYTDTQYF. The DNA of the CDR3 is TGTGCCAGTAGTATCCTAGGACAGTACACAGATACGCAGTATTTT.

The V gene is TRBV29-1, the J gene TRBJ1-2, with D maybe TRBD1 (5 bases). The CDR3 spans 13 residues. CDR1 and CDR2 (germline): SQVTM, ANQGSEA. Trimming removed 3 bases from V and 5 bases from J, with 13 bases in between. CDR3 in DNA: TGCAGCGTTGAGGGGGACGGAGGATATGGCTACACCTTC. Translation: CSVEGDGGYGYTF.

The CDR3 loop is CSASGGRKETQYF. The CDR3 DNA reads TGCAGTGCTAGTGGTGGGCGGAAAGAGACCCAGTACTTC. V usage is TRBV20-1 and J usage is TRBJ2-5, with no clear D. Germline V gene data show CDR1 as DFQATT and CDR2 as SNEGSKA (reference sequence). Deletions cut 3 bases from V and 3 bases from J, with 11 bases between. The CDR3 runs to 13 residues.

The genes are TRBV4-1 and TRBJ2-2; TRBD1 agrees at 10 bases. The CDR3 is made up of 16 amino acids. V dropped 3 bases and J dropped 3; count of bases not matched to a gene: 4. The V gene's germline CDR1 is MGHRA and CDR2 YSYEKL. The CDR3 reads CASSHLGTGDTGELFF. The DNA for the CDR3 is TGCGCCAGCAGCCACCTCGGGACAGGGGACACCGGGGAGCTGTTTTTT.

The genes are TRBV29-1 and TRBJ2-3; weak D call: TRBD1 (6 bases). Germline V gene data show CDR1 as SQVTM and CDR2 as ANQGSEA. The germline V and J ends were trimmed by 5 bases and 7 bases, with 10 bases remaining between them. The CDR3 runs to 11 residues. DNA for the CDR3: TGCAGCGTTCCCAGGGGATATACGCAGTATTTT. Translated: CSVPRGYTQYF.

V is TRBV19 and J is TRBJ2-3, with 8 bases matching TRBD2. CDR3 length: 17 residues. Germline trimming cut 5 bases from V and 1 base from J; bases unmatched to any gene: 11. Germline loops: CDR1 LNHDA, CDR2 SQIVND (reference sequence). CDR3 residues: CASSVPPGRGGTDTQYF. CDR3 bases: TGTGCCAGTAGTGTACCCCCCGGGCGGGGGGGCACAGATACGCAGTATTTT.

This chain uses TRBV7-2 with TRBJ1-1; D ambiguous. CDR3 length: 14 amino acids. Germline CDR1 is SGHTA and CDR2 is FQGNSA. V dropped 8 bases and J dropped 1 base, with 14 bases sitting between them. For the CDR3, the DNA is TGTGCCAGCTACCTGACGCCAGGGAACACTGAAGCTTTCTTT. This codes for CASYLTPGNTEAFF.

The genes are TRBV4-2 and TRBJ2-1; possibly TRBD2 for D (6 bases). CDR3 length: 14 amino acids. Germline CDR1 reads LGHNA; CDR2 reads YNFKEQ. The ends were cut back, 2 bases at V and 7 bases at J, with 12 bases in the middle. The CDR3 loop reads CASSQIADSNEQFF. In DNA form, the CDR3 reads TGTGCCAGCAGCCAAATAGCGGATTCGAATGAGCAGTTCTTC.

The gene calls are TRBV10-3 and TRBJ2-1; 9 nucleotides agree with TRBD1. Germline trimming cut 11 bases from V and 6 bases from J; bases unmatched to any gene: 11. Germline V lookup: CDR1 ENHRY, CDR2 SYGVKD. The CDR3 contains 14 residues. CDR3 sequence: CALSGTGTLNEQFF. CDR3 coding DNA: TGTGCCCTCTCCGGGACAGGGACCCTCAATGAGCAGTTCTTC.

This chain connects TRBV29-1 to TRBJ2-2, with 7 bases identical to TRBD1. With V trimmed by 6 bases and J by 6 bases, 4 bases remained unmatched. The length of the CDR3 is 12 residues. Germline lookup yields CDR1 SQVTM and CDR2 ANQGSEA. CDR3 bases: TGCAGCGTGCAGGGGGTCCCCGGGGAGCTGTTTTTT. This sequence encodes CSVQGVPGELFF.

CDR3 residues: CSARAGDTEAFF. The CDR3 DNA follows: TGCAGTGCTCGGGCCGGGGACACTGAAGCTTTCTTT. J is TRBJ1-1 and V is TRBV20-1; no firm D call. CDR1 and CDR2 (germline): DFQATT, SNEGSKA (reference sequence). The CDR3 consists of 12 residues. V was trimmed by 5 bases and J by 3 bases, leaving 10 bases between them.